These T cell receptor beta chains were read from a single sample in a study of T cells expressing NK-cell markers. TCRdb reprocessed the 5' RACE reads and stores each CDR3 protein as one record, lacking DNA. Its table records roughly 280,000 distinct CDR3 sequences. The sequenced material came from blood T cells: a sorted CD56 or NKG2C T cell subset, CD4+ or CD8+ T cells, or bulk PBMC T cells (not recorded which). These TCRs come from a man aged 18 to 29 in good health. CDR3s include the opening cysteine and the closing phenylalanine or tryptophan. Each record gives: J gene, CDR3 length, V gene, CDR3 protein.

j_gene: TRBJ1-2
len: 15
v_gene: TRBV27
CDR3aa: CASSGGTGMVHGYTF

j_gene: TRBJ1-1
len: 15
v_gene: TRBV5-1
CDR3aa: CASSLTSTKNTEAFF

j_gene: TRBJ2-1
len: 15
v_gene: TRBV20-1
CDR3aa: CSARVPGQIYNEQFF

j_gene: TRBJ2-1
len: 14
v_gene: TRBV20-1
CDR3aa: CSGPSGTGYNEQFF

j_gene: TRBJ2-6
len: 14
v_gene: TRBV5-1
CDR3aa: CASSPLVGANVLTF

j_gene: TRBJ1-5
len: 17
v_gene: TRBV27
CDR3aa: CASSLRGQGINNQPQHF

j_gene: TRBJ2-7
len: 14
v_gene: TRBV5-1
CDR3aa: CASSLQGDFREQYF

j_gene: TRBJ1-1
len: 13
v_gene: TRBV10-2
CDR3aa: CASSKGTGTEAFF

j_gene: TRBJ1-1
len: 14
v_gene: TRBV20-1
CDR3aa: CSASAGPAGTEAFF

j_gene: TRBJ2-1
len: 16
v_gene: TRBV12-3/TRBV12-4
CDR3aa: CATRTRRGPSYNEQFF

j_gene: TRBJ2-3
len: 14
v_gene: TRBV5-4
CDR3aa: CASSLGLATDTQYF

j_gene: TRBJ1-5
len: 16
v_gene: TRBV7-2
CDR3aa: CASSSGLGFSNQPQHF

j_gene: TRBJ1-1
len: 15
v_gene: TRBV30
CDR3aa: CAWSPWTGTDTEAFF

j_gene: TRBJ1-2
len: 13
v_gene: TRBV19
CDR3aa: CASSIIANYGYTF

j_gene: TRBJ1-3
len: 15
v_gene: TRBV20-1
CDR3aa: CSATGPEDDLDTIYF

j_gene: TRBJ2-5
len: 16
v_gene: TRBV28
CDR3aa: CASSPLTPGRRETQYF

j_gene: TRBJ2-3
len: 15
v_gene: TRBV15
CDR3aa: CATSSELVGTDTQYF

j_gene: TRBJ2-3
len: 12
v_gene: TRBV20-1
CDR3aa: CSGGLHTDTQYF

j_gene: TRBJ2-4
len: 12
v_gene: TRBV29-1
CDR3aa: CSGRDNKNIQYF